This is a list of T cell receptor beta chains from one sample in a study of cytomegalovirus exposure and HLA in healthy donors. Method: immunoSEQ multiplex PCR; TCRdb's copy keeps in-frame clones and lacks some. This table has 150,000 to 200,000 clones, 86% appearing once. The specimen was PBMCs. The source is a young man in good health and CMV-seropositive. The CDR3 runs from the conserved cysteine through the conserved F or W. Fields, in order: V gene, clone size, J gene, D gene, CDR3 protein, CDR3 DNA. D genes are given only for firm matches. For some rows the clone size is stated as once, few or many, or as a class when expanded; others skip it.

>TRBV6-4|-|TRBJ2-1|TRBD2
CASTPSGGAADEQFF
TGTGCCAGCACCCCTAGCGGGGGGGCCGCGGATGAGCAGTTCTTC
>TRBV5-1|-|TRBJ2-7|-
CASSLGQQYEQYF
TGCGCCAGCAGCTTGGGACAACAATACGAGCAGTACTTC
>TRBV27|-|TRBJ2-7|-
CASSPIIDYEQYF
TGTGCCAGCAGTCCCATTATAGACTACGAGCAGTACTTC
>TRBV6-1|-|TRBJ1-2|-
CASSEQTERGYTF
TGTGCCAGCAGTGAACAGACAGAGCGCGGCTACACCTTC
>TRBV5-4|few|TRBJ1-2|TRBD1
CASSLDGTAYGYTF
TGTGCCAGCAGCTTGGACGGGACAGCCTATGGCTACACCTTC
>TRBV6-5|-|TRBJ2-2|-
CATEFRARNTGELFF
TGTGCCACTGAATTCAGAGCCCGGAACACCGGGGAGCTGTTTTTT
>TRBV11-1|-|TRBJ2-1|-
CASSWRLWNEQFF
TGTGCCAGCAGCTGGCGCCTCTGGAATGAGCAGTTCTTC
>TRBV7-2|-|TRBJ1-6|-
CASSLAGGNSPLHF
TGTGCCAGCAGCTTAGCGGGGGGAAATTCACCCCTCCACTTT
>TRBV9|-|TRBJ1-2|-
CASSGNSGGYTF
TGTGCCAGCAGCGGTAACAGCGGCGGCTACACCTTC
>TRBV9|-|TRBJ2-1|-
CASSLQGLNNEQFF
TGTGCCAGCAGCCTCCAAGGACTTAACAATGAGCAGTTCTTC
>TRBV11-3|once|TRBJ2-7|-
CASSSKVYEQYF
TGTGCCAGCAGCTCAAAAGTTTACGAGCAGTACTTC
>TRBV4-3|once|TRBJ1-1|-
CASSQGLGGRTEAFF
TGCGCCAGCAGCCAAGGTCTGGGTGGGCGCACTGAAGCTTTCTTT
>TRBV6-5|-|TRBJ2-1|-
CASSSPQGTNEQFF
TGTGCCAGCAGCAGTCCTCAGGGTACCAATGAGCAGTTCTTC
>TRBV11-3|-|TRBJ1-1|TRBD1
CASSLRTGALNTEAFF
TGTGCCAGCAGCTTACGGACAGGGGCGTTGAACACTGAAGCTTTCTTT
>TRBV6-1|-|TRBJ1-2|TRBD1
CASRGQDPLNYGYTF
TGTGCCAGCAGGGGACAGGACCCCCTTAACTATGGCTACACCTTC
>TRBV2|-|TRBJ2-7|-
CASSRLPFLGEQYF
TGTGCCAGCAGCCGCCTCCCGTTCCTCGGCGAGCAGTACTTC
>TRBV5-6|-|TRBJ2-5|TRBD2
CASSPTLAGSPVVRETQYF
TGTGCCAGCAGCCCAACTTTAGCGGGTAGTCCCGTAGTGAGGGAGACCCAGTACTTC
>TRBV9|-|TRBJ2-3|TRBD1
CASSVEGTGGDTQYF
TGTGCCAGCAGCGTAGAAGGGACAGGGGGAGATACGCAGTATTTT
>TRBV27|-|TRBJ2-7|TRBD2
CASSLLTGGYEQYF
TGTGCCAGCAGTTTATTGACGGGGGGCTACGAGCAGTACTTC
>TRBV6-5|few|TRBJ1-2|TRBD1
CASSYGTETAGYTF
TGTGCCAGCAGTTACGGGACAGAGACCGCCGGCTACACCTTC
>TRBV7-2|-|TRBJ1-4|TRBD1
CASSLTGVAKLFF
TGTGCCAGCAGCTTAACAGGGGTCGCCAAACTGTTTTTT
>TRBV6-5|-|TRBJ2-7|-
CASSFTGLEQYF
TGTGCCAGCAGTTTCACGGGGTTAGAGCAGTACTTC
>TRBV29-1|-|TRBJ2-7|-
CSVMRAGQGEQYF
TGCAGCGTCATGAGGGCAGGGCAGGGAGAGCAGTACTTC
>TRBV6-5|-|TRBJ2-5|-
CASRLQGSETQYF
TGTGCCAGCAGATTACAGGGATCGGAGACCCAGTACTTC
>TRBV4-1|once|TRBJ1-3|-
CASSQGPGAGGNTIYF
TGCGCCAGCAGCCAAGGCCCCGGGGCGGGGGGAAACACCATATATTTT
>TRBV12-5|-|TRBJ1-1|TRBD1
CASGLTGGPEAFF
TGTGCTAGTGGACTCACAGGGGGCCCTGAAGCTTTCTTT
>TRBV6-1|-|TRBJ1-1|-
CATWSNTEAFF
TGTGCCACCTGGTCAAACACTGAAGCTTTCTTT
>TRBV7-3|once|TRBJ1-1|-
CASSYRGGSNTEAFF
TGTGCCAGCAGCTATAGAGGGGGGTCGAACACTGAAGCTTTCTTT
>TRBV7-9|-|TRBJ2-7|TRBD1
CASSFRDRAFGPSYEQYF
TGTGCCAGCAGCTTCCGGGACAGGGCCTTTGGGCCCTCCTACGAGCAGTACTTC
>TRBV9|-|TRBJ2-1|TRBD2
CASSVWGRAVYNEQFF
TGTGCCAGCAGCGTATGGGGGAGGGCCGTGTACAATGAGCAGTTCTTC
>TRBV15|-|TRBJ1-1|-
CATSRDVAGEPMNTEAFF
TGTGCCACCAGCAGAGATGTGGCAGGGGAGCCTATGAACACTGAAGCTTTCTTT
>TRBV27|-|TRBJ2-7|-
CASRFASSYEQYF
TGTGCCAGCAGATTCGCAAGCTCCTACGAGCAGTACTTC
>TRBV27|-|TRBJ2-1|-
CASRIQGPYNEQFF
TGTGCCAGCAGGATACAGGGCCCCTACAATGAGCAGTTCTTC
>TRBV6-6|-|TRBJ1-1|-
CASSDSVREAFF
TGTGCCAGCAGCGATAGTGTCAGGGAAGCTTTCTTT
>TRBV7-2|-|TRBJ2-1|-
CASSFNPPVSSYNEQFF
TGTGCCAGCAGCTTCAATCCACCGGTAAGCTCCTACAATGAGCAGTTCTTC
>TRBV7-2|-|TRBJ2-7|-
CASSPDWGPYEQYF
TGTGCCAGCAGCCCCGACTGGGGGCCCTACGAGCAGTACTTC
>TRBV6-1|-|TRBJ1-1|-
CASIQSGRANTEAFF
TGTGCCAGCATTCAGTCTGGCAGGGCGAACACTGAAGCTTTCTTT
>TRBV30|-|TRBJ2-3|-
CAWNPYGTDTQYF
TGTGCCTGGAACCCGTACGGCACAGATACGCAGTATTTT
>TRBV5-1|-|TRBJ2-3|TRBD2
CASSFELLAGGFGDTQYF
TGCGCCAGCAGTTTCGAATTACTAGCGGGAGGTTTCGGAGATACGCAGTATTTT
>TRBV11-2|-|TRBJ1-2|-
CASSLSGSGYGYTF
TGTGCCAGCAGCTTATCAGGGTCCGGCTATGGCTACACCTTC
>TRBV5-1|-|TRBJ1-6|-
CASSLGGSSSYNSPLHF
TGCGCCAGCAGCTTGGGCGGATCCAGCTCCTATAATTCACCCCTCCACTTT
>TRBV27|-|TRBJ2-5|TRBD2
CASSLGTSGKETQYF
TGTGCCAGCAGTTTAGGGACTAGCGGAAAAGAGACCCAGTACTTC
>TRBV7-2|-|TRBJ1-5|-
CASSWSPDQPQHF
TGTGCCAGCAGCTGGTCGCCGGATCAGCCCCAGCATTTT
>TRBV5-1|-|TRBJ2-3|-
CASRTSTDTQYF
TGCGCCAGCAGAACTAGCACAGATACGCAGTATTTT
>TRBV5-1|-|TRBJ2-2|-
CASSFGQRTGELFF
TGCGCCAGCAGCTTTGGGCAGCGCACCGGGGAGCTGTTTTTT
>TRBV6-1|-|TRBJ1-5|TRBD1
CASSQGTGGFNQPQHF
TGTGCCAGCAGTCAAGGGACAGGGGGCTTCAATCAGCCCCAGCATTTT
>TRBV5-1|-|TRBJ2-7|TRBD2
CASSSLAGGSYEQYF
TGCGCCAGCAGCTCCTTAGCGGGTGGCTCCTACGAGCAGTACTTC
>TRBV2|-|TRBJ2-4|TRBD2
CASTPLAEPKNIQYF
TGTGCCAGCACTCCACTAGCGGAGCCCAAAAACATTCAGTACTTC
>TRBV5-4|few|TRBJ2-1|TRBD2
CASSLGGSSYNEQFF
TGTGCCAGCAGCTTGGGCGGGAGCTCCTACAATGAGCAGTTCTTC
>TRBV12-5|-|TRBJ1-2|TRBD1
CASGRRPGQGNYGYTF
TGTGCTAGTGGTCGACGCCCGGGACAGGGGAACTATGGCTACACCTTC